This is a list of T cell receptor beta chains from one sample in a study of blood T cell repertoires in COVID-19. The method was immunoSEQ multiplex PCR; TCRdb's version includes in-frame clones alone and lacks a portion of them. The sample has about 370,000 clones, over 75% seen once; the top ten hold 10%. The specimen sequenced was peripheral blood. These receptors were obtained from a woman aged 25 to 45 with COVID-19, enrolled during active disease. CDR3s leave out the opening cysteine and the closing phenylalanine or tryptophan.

ASIVTSGSSKGQY,TRBV2
ASGPGLATNTGELF,TRBV12-5
ATRLAGGNEQF,TRBV6-5
AWRSGSSYNEQF,TRBV30
ASLPSGANVLT,TRBV25-1
ASSYTGPGQPQH,TRBV7-9
ASSLGTSGTYEQY,TRBV10-2
ATGRHYSYEQY,TRBV6-5
ASSPAGQGAEQF,TRBV4-1
ASSLVQGAFEAF,TRBV7-9
ASRQGTSGRGDTQY,TRBV19
ASQTGDTYEQY,TRBV2
ASRAAGSSNQPQH,TRBV6-5
ASRTSVEQF,TRBV27
ATLSGLAINYEQY,TRBV28
ASSLVGDRAVEAF,TRBV11-2
ASSQGTGANQPQH,TRBV5-6
ASSQEVPGRRGGYT,TRBV4-3
ASRQGAFEKLF,TRBV27
ASSLLAGGSPQY,TRBV7-2
ASSVVGRETDTQY,TRBV9
ASRLAGGTDTQY,TRBV27
ASSLGTYTQY,TRBV7-9
ASSRTGGPLQPQH,TRBV4-2
ATSSGLAGAVKTQY,TRBV15
AWTVNRDYGYT,TRBV30
ASRRESTGELF,TRBV6-5
ASSIPLANTDTQY,TRBV19
ASSIGLAGGSEQF,TRBV19
ASSLQGAVTQY,TRBV12-3/TRBV12-4
ASSRSWTGAYEQY,TRBV6-5
ASARTSGEGDTQY,TRBV19
ASSPAGTAAQPQH,TRBV4-1
ASSPMDRGSYEQY,TRBV5-6
ASRLVGGNEQF,TRBV19
ASSPSGSSTDTQY,TRBV7-3
AWSHRRTEQY,TRBV30
ASSFSGRAWENEQF,TRBV19
ASSSTGDNEQF,TRBV7-3
ASSLALDSTYEQY,TRBV5-1